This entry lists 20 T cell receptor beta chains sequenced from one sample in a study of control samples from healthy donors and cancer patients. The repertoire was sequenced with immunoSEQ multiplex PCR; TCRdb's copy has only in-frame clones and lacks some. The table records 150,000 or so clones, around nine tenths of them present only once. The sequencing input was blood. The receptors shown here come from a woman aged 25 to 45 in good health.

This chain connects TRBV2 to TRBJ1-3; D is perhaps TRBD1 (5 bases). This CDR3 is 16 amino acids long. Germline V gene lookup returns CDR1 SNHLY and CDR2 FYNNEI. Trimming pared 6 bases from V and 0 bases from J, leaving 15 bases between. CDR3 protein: CASSAGPLSSGNTIYF. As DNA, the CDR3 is TGTGCCAGCAGCGCGGGACCGCTGAGCTCTGGAAACACCATATATTTT.

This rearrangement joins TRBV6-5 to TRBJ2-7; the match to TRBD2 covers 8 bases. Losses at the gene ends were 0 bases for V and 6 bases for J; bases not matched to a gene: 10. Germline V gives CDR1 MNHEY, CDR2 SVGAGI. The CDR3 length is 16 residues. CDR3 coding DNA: TGTGCCAGCAGTTACTCGATCGGGAGGGAGGGTCTCGAGCAGTACTTC. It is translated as CASSYSIGREGLEQYF.

The chain's CDR3 is CASTGSYNSPLHF. CDR3 sequence (DNA): TGTGCCAGTACCGGATCATATAATTCACCCCTCCACTTT. The rearrangement uses TRBV19 and TRBJ1-6; unclear D gene. V gave up 7 bases and J gave up 4 bases, with 8 bases separating them. Per germline, CDR1 LNHDA and CDR2 SQIVND (reference sequence). This CDR3 comprises 13 residues.

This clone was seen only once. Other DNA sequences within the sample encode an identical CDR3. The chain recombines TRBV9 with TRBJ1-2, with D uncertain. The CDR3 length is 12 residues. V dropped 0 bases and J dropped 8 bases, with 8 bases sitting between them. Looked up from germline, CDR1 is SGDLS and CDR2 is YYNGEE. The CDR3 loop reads CASSVAGGGYTF. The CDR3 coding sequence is TGTGCCAGCAGCGTAGCTGGAGGCGGCTACACCTTC.

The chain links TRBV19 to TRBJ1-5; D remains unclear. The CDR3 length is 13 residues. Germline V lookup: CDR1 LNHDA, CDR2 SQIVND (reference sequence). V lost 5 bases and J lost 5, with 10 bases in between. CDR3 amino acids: CASSGRGYQPQHF. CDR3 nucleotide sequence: TGTGCCAGTAGTGGCCGAGGGTATCAGCCCCAGCATTTT.

The CDR3 DNA follows: TGTGCCAGCAGTGAAGAGATTAGCGGGAGCTACGAGCAGTACTTC. This translates into CASSEEISGSYEQYF. The gene calls are TRBV6-1 and TRBJ2-7; 9 nucleotides match TRBD2. The CDR3 spans 15 residues. CDR1 is MNHNS and CDR2 is SASEGT in the germline V gene. The ends lost 1 base at V and 3 bases at J; junction bases unmatched: 4.

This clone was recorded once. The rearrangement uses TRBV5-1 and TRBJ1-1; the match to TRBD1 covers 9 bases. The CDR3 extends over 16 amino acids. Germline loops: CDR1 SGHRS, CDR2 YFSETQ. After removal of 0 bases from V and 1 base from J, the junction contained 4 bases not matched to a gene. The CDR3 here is CASSLDPGQGNTEAFF. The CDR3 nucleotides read TGCGCCAGCAGCTTGGACCCGGGACAGGGGAACACTGAAGCTTTCTTT.

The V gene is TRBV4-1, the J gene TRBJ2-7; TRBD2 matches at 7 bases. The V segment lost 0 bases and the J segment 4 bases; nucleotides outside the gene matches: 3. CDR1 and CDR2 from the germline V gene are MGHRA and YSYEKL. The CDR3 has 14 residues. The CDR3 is CASSQDGRGYEQYV. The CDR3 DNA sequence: TGCGCCAGCAGCCAAGATGGGAGGGGTTACGAGCAGTACGTC.

Here the CDR3 reads CASSAPRAGGKYGYTF. The CDR3 DNA reads TGTGCCAGCAGCGCCCCCCGGGCAGGGGGCAAGTATGGCTACACCTTC. The gene calls are TRBV9 and TRBJ1-2; 8 bases are a match to TRBD1. CDR3 length equals 16 residues. Germline CDR1 and CDR2: SGDLS and YYNGEE. V lost 3 bases and J lost 5; bases outside the gene matches: 12. Looking up the rest from reference TRBV9 and TRBJ1-2 gives the full variable domain: DSGVTQTPKHLITATGQRVTLRCSPRSGDLSVYWYQQSLDQGLQFLIQYYNGEERAKGNILERFSAQQFPDLHSELNLSSLELGDSALYFCASSAPRAGGKYGYTFGSGTRLTVV.

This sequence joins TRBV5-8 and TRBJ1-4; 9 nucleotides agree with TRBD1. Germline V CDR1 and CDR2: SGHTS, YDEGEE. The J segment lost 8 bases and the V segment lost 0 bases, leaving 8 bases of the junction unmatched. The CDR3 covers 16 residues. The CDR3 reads CASSLEVLQGAEKLFF. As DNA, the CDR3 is TGTGCCAGCAGCTTGGAAGTCTTACAGGGGGCGGAAAAACTGTTTTTT.

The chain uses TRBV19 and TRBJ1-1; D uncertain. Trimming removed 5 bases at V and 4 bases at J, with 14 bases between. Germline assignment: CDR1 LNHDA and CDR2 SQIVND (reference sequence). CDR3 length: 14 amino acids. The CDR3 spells CASSHYGRGTEAFF. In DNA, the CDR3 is TGTGCCAGTAGTCACTACGGTCGGGGCACTGAAGCTTTCTTT. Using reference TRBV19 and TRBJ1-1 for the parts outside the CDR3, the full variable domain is DGGITQSPKYLFRKEGQNVTLSCEQNLNHDAMYWYRQDPGQGLRLIYYSQIVNDFQKGDIAEGYSVSREKKESFPLTVTSAQKNPTAFYLCASSHYGRGTEAFFGQGTRLTVV.

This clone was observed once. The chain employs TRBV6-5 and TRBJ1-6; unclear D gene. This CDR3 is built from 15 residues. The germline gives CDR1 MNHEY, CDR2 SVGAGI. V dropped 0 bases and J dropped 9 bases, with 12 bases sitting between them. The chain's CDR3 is CASSYSIRAGSPLHF. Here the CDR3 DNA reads TGTGCCAGCAGTTACTCGATTAGGGCAGGTTCACCCCTCCACTTT.

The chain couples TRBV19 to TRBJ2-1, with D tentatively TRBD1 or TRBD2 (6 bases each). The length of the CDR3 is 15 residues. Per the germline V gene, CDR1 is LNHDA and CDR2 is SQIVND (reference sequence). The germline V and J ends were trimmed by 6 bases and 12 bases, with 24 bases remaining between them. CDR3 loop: CASRTKKGGPSVQFF. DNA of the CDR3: TGTGCCAGTAGGACTAAGAAGGGGGGCCCCTCTGTGCAGTTCTTC.

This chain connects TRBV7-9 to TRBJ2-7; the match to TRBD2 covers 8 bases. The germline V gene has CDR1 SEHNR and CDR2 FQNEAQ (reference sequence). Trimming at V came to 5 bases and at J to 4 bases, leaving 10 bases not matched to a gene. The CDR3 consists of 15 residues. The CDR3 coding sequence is TGTGCCAGCAGCCCTCTGGCGGGGGGTGAGTACGAGCAGTACGTC. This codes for CASSPLAGGEYEQYV.

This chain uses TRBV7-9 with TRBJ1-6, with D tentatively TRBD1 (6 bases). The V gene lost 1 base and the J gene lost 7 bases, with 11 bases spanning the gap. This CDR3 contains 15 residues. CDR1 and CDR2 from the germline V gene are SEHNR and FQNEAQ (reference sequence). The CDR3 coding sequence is TGTGCCAGCAGCTTAGGACAGGCCTCCAATTCACCCCTCCACTTT. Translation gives CASSLGQASNSPLHF. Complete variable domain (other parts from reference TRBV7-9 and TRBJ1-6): DTGVSQNPRHKITKRGQNVTFRCDPISEHNRLYWYRQTLGQGPEFLTYFQNEAQLEKSRLLSDRFSAERPKGSFSTLEIQRTEQGDSAMYLCASSLGQASNSPLHFGNGTRLTVT.

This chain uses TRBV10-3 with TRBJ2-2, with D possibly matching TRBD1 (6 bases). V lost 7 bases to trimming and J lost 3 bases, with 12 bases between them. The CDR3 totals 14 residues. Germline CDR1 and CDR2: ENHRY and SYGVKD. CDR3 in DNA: TGTGCCATCAAGGATAAGGGGGACACCGGGGAGCTGTTTTTT. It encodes CAIKDKGDTGELFF.

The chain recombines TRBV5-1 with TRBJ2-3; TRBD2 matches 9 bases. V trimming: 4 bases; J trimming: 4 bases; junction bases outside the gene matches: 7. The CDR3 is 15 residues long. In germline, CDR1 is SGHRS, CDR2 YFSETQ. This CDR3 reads CASSPTTSGADTQYF. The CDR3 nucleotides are TGCGCCAGCAGCCCAACGACTAGCGGAGCAGATACGCAGTATTTT.

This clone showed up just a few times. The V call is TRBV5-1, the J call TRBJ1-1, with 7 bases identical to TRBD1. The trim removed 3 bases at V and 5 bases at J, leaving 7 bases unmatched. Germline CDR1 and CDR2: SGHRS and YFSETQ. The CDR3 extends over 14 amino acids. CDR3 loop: CASSSTSGGTEAFF. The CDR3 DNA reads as TGCGCCAGCAGCTCGACCTCAGGGGGAACTGAAGCTTTCTTT.

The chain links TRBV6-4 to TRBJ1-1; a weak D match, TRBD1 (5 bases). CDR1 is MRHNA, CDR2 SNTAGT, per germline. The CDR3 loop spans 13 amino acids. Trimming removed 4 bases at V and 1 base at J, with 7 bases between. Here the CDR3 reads CASSVGANTEAFF. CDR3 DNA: TGTGCCAGCAGTGTTGGGGCGAACACTGAAGCTTTCTTT.

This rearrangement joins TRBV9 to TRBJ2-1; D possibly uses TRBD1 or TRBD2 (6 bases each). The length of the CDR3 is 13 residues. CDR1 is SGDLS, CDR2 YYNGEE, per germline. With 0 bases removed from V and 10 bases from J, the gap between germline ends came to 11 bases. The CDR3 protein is CASSVGGLAEQFF. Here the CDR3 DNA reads TGTGCCAGCAGCGTAGGGGGGCTAGCGGAGCAGTTCTTC.